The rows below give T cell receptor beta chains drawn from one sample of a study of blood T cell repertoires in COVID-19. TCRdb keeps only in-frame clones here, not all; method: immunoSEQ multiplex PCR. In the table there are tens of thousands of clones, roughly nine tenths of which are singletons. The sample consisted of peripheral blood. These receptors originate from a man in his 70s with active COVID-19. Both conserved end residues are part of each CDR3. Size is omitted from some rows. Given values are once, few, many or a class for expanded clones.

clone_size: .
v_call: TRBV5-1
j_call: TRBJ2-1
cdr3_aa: CASSLEGLAGAVGSYNEQFF

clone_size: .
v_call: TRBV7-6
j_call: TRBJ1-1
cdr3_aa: CASSVSSMGGGTEAFF

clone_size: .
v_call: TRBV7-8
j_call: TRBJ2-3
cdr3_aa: CASSIHWGRTYFTDTQYF

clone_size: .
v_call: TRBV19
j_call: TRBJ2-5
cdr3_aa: CASRQVAQGTQYF

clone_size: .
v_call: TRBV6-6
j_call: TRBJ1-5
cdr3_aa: CASNTGQVSNQPQHF

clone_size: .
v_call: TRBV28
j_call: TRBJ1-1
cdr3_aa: CASSHGTVNTEAFF

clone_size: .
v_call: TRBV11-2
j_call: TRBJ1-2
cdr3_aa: CASSPILGDKLHGYTF

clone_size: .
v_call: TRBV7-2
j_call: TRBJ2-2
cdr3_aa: CASSGTPVRGELFF

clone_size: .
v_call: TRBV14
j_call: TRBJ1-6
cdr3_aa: CASSQHPGGSPLHF

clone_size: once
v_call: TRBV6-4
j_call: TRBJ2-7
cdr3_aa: CASSDDGTSGRNPYEQYF

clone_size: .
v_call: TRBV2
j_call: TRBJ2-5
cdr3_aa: CASRRGADETQYF

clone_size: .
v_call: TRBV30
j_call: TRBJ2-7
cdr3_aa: CAWGGVSYEQYF

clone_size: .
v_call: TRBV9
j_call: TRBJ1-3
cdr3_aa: CASSVTNSGNTIYF

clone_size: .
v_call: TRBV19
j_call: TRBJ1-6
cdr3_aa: CATRGRGDSPLHF

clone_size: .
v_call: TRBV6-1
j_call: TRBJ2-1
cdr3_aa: CASSVEGTGVGNEQFF

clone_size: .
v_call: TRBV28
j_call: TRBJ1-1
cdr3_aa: CASRGTVPGAFF